The sequence of this TCR beta chain was determined in a study of CD8+CD57+ T cells in acquired aplastic anemia. Study overall: Recorded DNA amounts for sorted CD4+ and CD8+ cells had an average of about 3.5 ug. Study-wide points: Common to patients and controls were about 31 CD8+ CDR3 sequences.

As for this clonotype: Antigen: not known.

TCR beta VDJ and CDR3 profiling used genomic DNA as template. TCRdb re-derived calls from the reads in MiXCR, one entry per CDR3 protein. The sample has approximately 470,000 distinct CDR3 sequences, under 40% seen once. Germline CDR1 is SEHNR and CDR2 is FQNEAQ (reference sequence). Trimming took off 5 bases at V and 5 bases at J, with 12 bases between the two ends. This CDR3 spans 13 amino acids. All patients picked for sequencing had shown, by flow cytometry, an expansion of CD8+CD57+ cells. Among the patients, all had severe acquired aplastic anemia. At the time of blood sampling, patients had not yet received any therapy.

This sequence was found in a human donor with aplastic anemia. Sequencing was done on a sample of sorted CD4+, CD8+, or CD8+CD57+ T cells (not recorded which) from PBMCs. The chain recombines TRBV7-9 with TRBJ1-1; D unresolved. CDR3 sequence (DNA): TGTGCCAGCAGCCCCAGTGATGAGACTGAAGCTTTCTTT. Translation gives CASSPSDETEAFF.